This T cell receptor (beta chain) was recovered during a study of blood T cell repertoires in COVID-19. Study as a whole: From the United States, Italy and Spain came samples of acute and convalescent COVID-19. T cells, B-cell-depleted T cells, or PBMCs supplied cDNA or gDNA.

This CDR3 region has 12 residues. From germline, CDR1 is SQVTM and CDR2 ANQGSEA. The V and J ends lost 5 bases and 7 bases respectively, with 15 bases between them. Per the original methods: Amplification from reference gene primers served as the basis for estimated nucleated cell counts. Data came from immunoSEQ multiplex PCR; TCRdb stores just in-frame clones and leaves some out. V and J calls plus clone size are reproduced from that table; the DNA served to infer D and trimming. The table records about 58,000 clones, approximately 91% of them present only once. Sequences were obtained from peripheral blood. The chain has TRBV29-1 and TRBJ2-7; TRBD2 is a possible D gene (6 bases). The clonotype was recovered from a woman aged 55-69 years with active COVID-19. In DNA form, the CDR3 reads TGCAGCGTTCTGGGACGGAGCGGGGAGCAGTACTTC. Amino acid sequence: CSVLGRSGEQYF.